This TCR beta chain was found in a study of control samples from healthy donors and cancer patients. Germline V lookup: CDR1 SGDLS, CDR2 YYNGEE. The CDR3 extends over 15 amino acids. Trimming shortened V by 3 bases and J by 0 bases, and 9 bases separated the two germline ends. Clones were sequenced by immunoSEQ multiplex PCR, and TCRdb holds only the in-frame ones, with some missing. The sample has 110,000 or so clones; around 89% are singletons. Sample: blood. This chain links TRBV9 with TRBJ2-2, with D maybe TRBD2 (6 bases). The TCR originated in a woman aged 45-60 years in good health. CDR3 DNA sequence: TGTGCCAGCAGCGCCTCGGGGGCGAACACCGGGGAGCTGTTTTTT. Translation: CASSASGANTGELFF.